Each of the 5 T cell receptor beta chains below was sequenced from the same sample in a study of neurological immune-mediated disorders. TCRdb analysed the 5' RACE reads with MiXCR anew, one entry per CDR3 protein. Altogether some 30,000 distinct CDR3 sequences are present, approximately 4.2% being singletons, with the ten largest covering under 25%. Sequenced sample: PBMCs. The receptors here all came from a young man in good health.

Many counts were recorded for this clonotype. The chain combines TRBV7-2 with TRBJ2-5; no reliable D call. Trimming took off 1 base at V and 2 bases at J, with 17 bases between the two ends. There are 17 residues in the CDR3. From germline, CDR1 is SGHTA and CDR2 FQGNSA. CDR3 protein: CASSLVGSWVQQETQYF. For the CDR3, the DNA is TGTGCCAGCAGCTTAGTTGGGTCGTGGGTCCAGCAAGAGACCCAGTACTTC.

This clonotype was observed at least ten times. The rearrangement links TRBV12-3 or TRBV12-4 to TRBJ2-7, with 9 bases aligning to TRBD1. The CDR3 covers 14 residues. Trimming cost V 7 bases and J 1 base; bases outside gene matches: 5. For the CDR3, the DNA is TGTGCCAGCACCTCCGGGACAGGGTCCTACGAGCAGTACTTC. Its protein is CASTSGTGSYEQYF.

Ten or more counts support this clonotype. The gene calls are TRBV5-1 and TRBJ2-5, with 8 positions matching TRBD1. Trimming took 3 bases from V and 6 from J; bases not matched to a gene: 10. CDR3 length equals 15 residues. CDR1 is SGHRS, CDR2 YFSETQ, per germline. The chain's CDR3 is CASSSGGQGLKTQYF. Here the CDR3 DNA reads TGCGCCAGCAGCTCCGGCGGACAGGGCTTGAAGACCCAGTACTTC.

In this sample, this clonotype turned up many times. The CDR3 DNA reads as TGTGCCAGCAGCTTCAAGAGCAGTAGCTCTGGAAACACCATATATTTT. Translated: CASSFKSSSSGNTIYF. The rearrangement joins TRBV5-6 to TRBJ1-3; D is unresolved. The CDR3 consists of 16 residues. Germline V gene lookup returns CDR1 SGHDT and CDR2 YYEEEE. V lost 2 bases and J lost 0, with 12 bases in between.

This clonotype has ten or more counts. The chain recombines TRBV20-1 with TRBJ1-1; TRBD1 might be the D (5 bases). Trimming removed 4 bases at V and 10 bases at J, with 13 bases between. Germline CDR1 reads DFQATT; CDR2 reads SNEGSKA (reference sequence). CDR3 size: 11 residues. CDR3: CSATAGQGAFF. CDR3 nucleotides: TGCAGTGCTACAGCGGGCCAGGGAGCTTTCTTT.